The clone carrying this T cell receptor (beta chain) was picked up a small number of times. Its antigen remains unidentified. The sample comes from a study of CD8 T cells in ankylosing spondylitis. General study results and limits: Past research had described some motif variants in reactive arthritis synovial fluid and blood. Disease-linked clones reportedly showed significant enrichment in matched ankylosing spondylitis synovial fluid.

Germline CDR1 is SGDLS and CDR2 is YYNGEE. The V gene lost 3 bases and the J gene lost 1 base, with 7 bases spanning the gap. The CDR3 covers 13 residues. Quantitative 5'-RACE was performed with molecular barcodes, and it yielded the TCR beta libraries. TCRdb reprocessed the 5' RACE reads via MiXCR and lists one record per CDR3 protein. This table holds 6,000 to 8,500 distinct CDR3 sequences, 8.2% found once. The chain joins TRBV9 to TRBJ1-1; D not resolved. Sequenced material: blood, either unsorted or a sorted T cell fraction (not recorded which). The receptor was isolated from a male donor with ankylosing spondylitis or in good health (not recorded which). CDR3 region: CASSGGENTEAFF. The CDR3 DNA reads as TGTGCCAGCAGCGGGGGTGAGAACACTGAAGCTTTCTTT.